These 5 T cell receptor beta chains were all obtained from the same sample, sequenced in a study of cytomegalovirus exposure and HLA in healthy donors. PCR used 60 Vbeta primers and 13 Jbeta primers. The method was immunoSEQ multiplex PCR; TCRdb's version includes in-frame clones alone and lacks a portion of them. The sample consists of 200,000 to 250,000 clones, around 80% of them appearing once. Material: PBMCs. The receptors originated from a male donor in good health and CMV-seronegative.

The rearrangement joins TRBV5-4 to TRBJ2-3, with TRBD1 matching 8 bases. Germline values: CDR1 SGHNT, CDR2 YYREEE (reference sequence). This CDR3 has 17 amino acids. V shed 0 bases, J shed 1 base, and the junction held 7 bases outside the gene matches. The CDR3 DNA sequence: TGTGCCAGCAGCTTGGCGCAGGGGGCTCGGGGCACAGATACGCAGTATTTT. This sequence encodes CASSLAQGARGTDTQYF.

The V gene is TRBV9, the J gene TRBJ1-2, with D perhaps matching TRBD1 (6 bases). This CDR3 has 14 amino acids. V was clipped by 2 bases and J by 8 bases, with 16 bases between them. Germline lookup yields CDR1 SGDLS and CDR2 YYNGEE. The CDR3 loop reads CASSVSGEEWGYTF. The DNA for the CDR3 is TGTGCCAGCAGCGTTTCAGGGGAAGAATGGGGCTACACCTTC.

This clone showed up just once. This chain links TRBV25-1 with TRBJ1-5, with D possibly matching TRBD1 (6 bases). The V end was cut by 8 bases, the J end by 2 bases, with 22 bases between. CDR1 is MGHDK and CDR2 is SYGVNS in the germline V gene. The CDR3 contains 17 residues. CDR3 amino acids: CASLTGTPGKCNQPQHF. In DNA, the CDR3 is TGTGCCAGCCTCACCGGGACACCTGGAAAATGCAATCAGCCCCAGCATTTT. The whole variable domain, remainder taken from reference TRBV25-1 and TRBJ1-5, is EADIYQTPRYLVIGTGKKITLECSQTMGHDKMYWYQQDPGMELHLIHYSYGVNSTEKGDLSSESTVSRIRTEHFPLTLESARPSHTSQYLCASLTGTPGKCNQPQHFGDGTRLSIL.

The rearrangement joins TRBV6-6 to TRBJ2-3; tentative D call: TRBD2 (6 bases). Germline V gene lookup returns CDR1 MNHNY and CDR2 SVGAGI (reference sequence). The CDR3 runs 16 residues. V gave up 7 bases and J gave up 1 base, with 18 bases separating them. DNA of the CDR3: TGTGCCAGCACCCTACCCCCTTGGGAGGGCACAGATACGCAGTATTTT. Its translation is CASTLPPWEGTDTQYF.

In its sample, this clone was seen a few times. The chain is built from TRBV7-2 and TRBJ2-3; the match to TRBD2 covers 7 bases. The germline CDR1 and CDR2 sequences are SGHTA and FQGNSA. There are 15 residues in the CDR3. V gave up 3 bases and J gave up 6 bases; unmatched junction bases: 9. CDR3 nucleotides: TGTGCCAGCAGCTTCAACGGGAGGAGTTCGGATACGCAGTATTTT. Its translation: CASSFNGRSSDTQYF. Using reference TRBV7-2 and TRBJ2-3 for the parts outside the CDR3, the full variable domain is GAGVSQSPSNKVTEKGKDVELRCDPISGHTALYWYRQSLGQGLEFLIYFQGNSAPDKSGLPSDRFSAERTGGSVSTLTIQRTQQEDSAVYLCASSFNGRSSDTQYFGPGTRLTVL.